This T cell receptor beta chain was recorded in a study of blood T cell repertoires in COVID-19. Study-wide background: Samples representing acute and convalescent COVID-19 were sourced from the United States, Italy and Spain.

Original analysis: Amplified reference gene primers provided the basis for estimating nucleated cell counts. Profiling relied on immunoSEQ multiplex PCR, and the TCRdb table lists in-frame clones only, not all of them. Clone size and the V and J calls come from that table; the DNA yielded D and trimming. The sample comprises roughly 200,000 clones, 85% to 90% of which are singletons, and approximately 0.62% rests with the top ten. Per germline, CDR1 SGHTA and CDR2 FQGNSA. Losses at the gene ends were 5 bases for V and 7 bases for J; bases not matched to a gene: 8. The CDR3 has 15 amino acids. The sequenced material came from peripheral blood. The sequence came from a man aged 50 to 59 with acute or convalescent COVID-19. The chain uses TRBV7-2 and TRBJ2-1; TRBD2 matches 10 bases. As DNA, the CDR3 is TGTGCCAGCAGCCCCGTTGGACTAGCGGCGAATGAGCAGTTCTTC. Protein sequence: CASSPVGLAANEQFF.